This T cell receptor beta chain stems from a study of sequential checkpoint blockade in melanoma. The wider study: DNA from some 84 pretreatment tumor samples underwent TCRβ immunosequencing. After nivolumab or ipilimumab alone, twenty-two patients had week-13 rebiopsies. Findings and limits, study-wide: Mutational load did not correlate with tumor T-cell fraction or clonality. Patients with week-13 increases in T-cell fraction and clonality benefited about 30 times more often.

In regard to this clone: The antigen is not known.

Assay: immunoSEQ multiplex PCR; the TCRdb copy retains only in-frame clones and omits some. Among about 11,000 clones listed, 25% to 30% were seen once. The sample's treatment: randomized to nivolumab then ipilimumab (arm A) or the reverse (arm B). This CDR3 contains 16 residues. Germline lookup yields CDR1 WSHSY and CDR2 SAAADI. V shed 5 bases and J 4 bases; nucleotides not matched to a gene: 6. V is TRBV10-2 and J is TRBJ2-1; TRBD2 matches 12 bases. The source material was tumor tissue (inferred from file names), sampled from a patient given nivolumab and ipilimumab in sequence. This TCR was sampled from a human donor with melanoma. CDR3 in amino acids: CASSPRLAGEYNEQFF. CDR3 bases: TGCGCCAGCAGTCCCCGACTAGCGGGGGAATACAATGAGCAGTTCTTC.